The entry below gives a single T cell receptor (beta chain) sequence along with its context. Its antigen is undetermined. The cDNA had a unique molecular identifier and a template-switch universal primer site. TCRdb fed the 5' RACE reads into MiXCR, producing one record per CDR3 protein. The sample carries around 490,000 distinct CDR3 sequences, roughly 15% recorded once. Trimming removed 1 base from V and 5 bases from J; junction bases left unmatched: 8. CDR1 LGHDT and CDR2 YNNKEL come from the germline V gene (reference sequence). CDR3 size: 16 residues. The data were taken from a study of identical twins. General observations from the study: Memory repertoires lacked the insertion deficit that abundant cord blood beta clonotypes showed.

The sample was also reused in another study, on yellow fever vaccine responses in identical twins.

The chain links TRBV3-1 to TRBJ2-3; 8 bases are shared with TRBD2. The source material was CD4+ T cells sorted from blood. This TCR was sampled from a young woman in good health. The CDR3 DNA sequence: TGTGCCAGCAGCCAAGGACCGGGGGGGCCGGGAGATACGCAGTATTTT. Protein product: CASSQGPGGPGDTQYF.